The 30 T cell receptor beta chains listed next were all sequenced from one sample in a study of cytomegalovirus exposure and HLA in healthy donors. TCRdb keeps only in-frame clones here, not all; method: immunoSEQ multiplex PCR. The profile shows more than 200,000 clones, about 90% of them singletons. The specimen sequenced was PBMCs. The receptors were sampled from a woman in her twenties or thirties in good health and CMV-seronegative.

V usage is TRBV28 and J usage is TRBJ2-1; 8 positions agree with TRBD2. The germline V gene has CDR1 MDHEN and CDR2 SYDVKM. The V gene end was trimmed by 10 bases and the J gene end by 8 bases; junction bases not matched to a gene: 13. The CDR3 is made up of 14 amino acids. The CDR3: CATRSSQTSDEQFF. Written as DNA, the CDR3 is TGTGCCACCCGGTCCTCTCAGACTAGCGATGAGCAGTTCTTC.

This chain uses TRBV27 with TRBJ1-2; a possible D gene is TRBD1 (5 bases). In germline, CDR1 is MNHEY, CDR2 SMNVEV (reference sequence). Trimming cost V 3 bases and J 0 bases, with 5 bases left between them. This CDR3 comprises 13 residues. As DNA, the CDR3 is TGTGCCAGCAGTTTGACAGCTAACTATGGCTACACCTTC. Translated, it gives CASSLTANYGYTF.

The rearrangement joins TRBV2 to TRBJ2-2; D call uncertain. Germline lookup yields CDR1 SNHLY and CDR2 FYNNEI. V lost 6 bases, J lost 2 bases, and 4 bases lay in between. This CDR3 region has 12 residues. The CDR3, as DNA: TGTGCCAGCAGAGGTAACACCGGGGAGCTGTTTTTT. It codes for CASRGNTGELFF. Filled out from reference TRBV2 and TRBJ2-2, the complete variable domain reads EPEVTQTPSHQVTQMGQEVILRCVPISNHLYFYWYRQILGQKVEFLVSFYNNEISEKSEIFDDQFSVERPDGSNFTLKIRSTKLEDSAMYFCASRGNTGELFFGEGSRLTVL.

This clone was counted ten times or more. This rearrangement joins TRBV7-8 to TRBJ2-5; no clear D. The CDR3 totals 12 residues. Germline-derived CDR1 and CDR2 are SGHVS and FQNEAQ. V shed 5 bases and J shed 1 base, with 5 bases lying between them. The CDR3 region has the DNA TGTGCCAGCAGCAAAATCCAAGAGACCCAGTACTTC. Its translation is CASSKIQETQYF.

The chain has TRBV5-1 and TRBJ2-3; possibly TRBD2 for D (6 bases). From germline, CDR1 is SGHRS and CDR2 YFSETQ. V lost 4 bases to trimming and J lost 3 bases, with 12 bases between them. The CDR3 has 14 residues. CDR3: CASSTGGGTDTQYF. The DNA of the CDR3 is TGCGCCAGCAGCACCGGCGGAGGGACAGATACGCAGTATTTT.

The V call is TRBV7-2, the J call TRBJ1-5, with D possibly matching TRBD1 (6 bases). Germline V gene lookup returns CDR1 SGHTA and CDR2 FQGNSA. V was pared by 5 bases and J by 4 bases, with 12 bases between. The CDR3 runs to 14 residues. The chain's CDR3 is CASSLNRANQPQHF. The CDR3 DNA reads TGTGCCAGCAGCCTAAACAGGGCGAATCAGCCCCAGCATTTT. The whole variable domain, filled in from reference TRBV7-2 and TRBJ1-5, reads GAGVSQSPSNKVTEKGKDVELRCDPISGHTALYWYRQSLGQGLEFLIYFQGNSAPDKSGLPSDRFSAERTGGSVSTLTIQRTQQEDSAVYLCASSLNRANQPQHFGDGTRLSIL.

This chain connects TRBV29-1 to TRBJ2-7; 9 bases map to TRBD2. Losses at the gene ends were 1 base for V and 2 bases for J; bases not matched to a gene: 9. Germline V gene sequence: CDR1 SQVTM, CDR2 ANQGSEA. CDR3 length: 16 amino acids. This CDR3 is CSVEGPLGGRAYEQYF. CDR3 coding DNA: TGCAGCGTTGAAGGTCCCCTTGGCGGGAGGGCCTACGAGCAGTACTTC.

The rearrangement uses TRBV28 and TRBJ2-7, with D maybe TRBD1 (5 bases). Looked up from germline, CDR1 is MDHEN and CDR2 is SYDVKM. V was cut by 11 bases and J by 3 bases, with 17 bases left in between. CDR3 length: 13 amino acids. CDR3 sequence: CAGPRQKIYEQYF. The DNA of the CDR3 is TGTGCCGGCCCTCGACAGAAAATCTACGAGCAGTACTTC.

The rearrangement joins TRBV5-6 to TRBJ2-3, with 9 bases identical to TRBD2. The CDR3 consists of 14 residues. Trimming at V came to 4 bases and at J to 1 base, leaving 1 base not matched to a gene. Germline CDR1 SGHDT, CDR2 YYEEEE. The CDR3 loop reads CASSRTSGTDTQYF. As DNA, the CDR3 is TGTGCCAGCAGCCGGACTAGCGGCACAGATACGCAGTATTTT.

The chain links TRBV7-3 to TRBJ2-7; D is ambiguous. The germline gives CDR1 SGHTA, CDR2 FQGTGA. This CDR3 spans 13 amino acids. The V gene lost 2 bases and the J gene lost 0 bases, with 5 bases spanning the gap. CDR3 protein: CASSLQSSYEQYF. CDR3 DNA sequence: TGTGCCAGCAGCTTACAGAGCTCCTACGAGCAGTACTTC.

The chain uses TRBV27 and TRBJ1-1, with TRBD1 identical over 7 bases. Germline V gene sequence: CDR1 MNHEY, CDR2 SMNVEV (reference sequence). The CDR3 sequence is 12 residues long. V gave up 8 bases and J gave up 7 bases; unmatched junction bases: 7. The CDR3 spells CASALQGNEAFF. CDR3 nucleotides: TGTGCCAGCGCCCTACAGGGGAATGAAGCTTTCTTT.

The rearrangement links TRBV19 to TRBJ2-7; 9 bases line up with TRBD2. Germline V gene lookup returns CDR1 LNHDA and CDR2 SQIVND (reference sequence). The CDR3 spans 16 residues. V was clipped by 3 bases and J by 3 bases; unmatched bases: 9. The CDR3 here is CASSIPPSGDLYEQYF. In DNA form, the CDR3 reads TGTGCCAGTAGTATCCCCCCTAGCGGGGATCTCTACGAGCAGTACTTC.

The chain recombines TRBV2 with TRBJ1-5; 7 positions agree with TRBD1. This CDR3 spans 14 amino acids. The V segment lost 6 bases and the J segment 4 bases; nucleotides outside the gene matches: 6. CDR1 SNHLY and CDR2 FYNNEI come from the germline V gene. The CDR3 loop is CASRGTAKNQPQHF. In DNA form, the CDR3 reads TGTGCCAGCAGGGGGACAGCAAAGAATCAGCCCCAGCATTTT.

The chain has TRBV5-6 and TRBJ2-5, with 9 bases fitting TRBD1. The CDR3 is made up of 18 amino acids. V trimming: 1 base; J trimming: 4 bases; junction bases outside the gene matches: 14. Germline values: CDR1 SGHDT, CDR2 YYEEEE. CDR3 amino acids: CASSLTIVWTGDLETQYF. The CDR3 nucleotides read TGTGCCAGCAGCTTGACGATAGTTTGGACAGGGGACTTAGAGACCCAGTACTTC.

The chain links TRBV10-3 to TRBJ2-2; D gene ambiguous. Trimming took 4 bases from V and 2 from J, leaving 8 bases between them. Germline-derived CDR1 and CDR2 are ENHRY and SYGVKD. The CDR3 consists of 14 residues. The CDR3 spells CAISGQPNTGELFF. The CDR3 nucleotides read TGTGCCATCAGTGGACAACCCAACACCGGGGAGCTGTTTTTT.

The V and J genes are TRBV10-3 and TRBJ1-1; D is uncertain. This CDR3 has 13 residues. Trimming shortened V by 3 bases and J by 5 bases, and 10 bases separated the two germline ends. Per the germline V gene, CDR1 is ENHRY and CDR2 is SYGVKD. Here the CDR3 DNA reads TGTGCCATCAGTGATATCCAAGGGACTGAAGCTTTCTTT. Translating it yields CAISDIQGTEAFF.

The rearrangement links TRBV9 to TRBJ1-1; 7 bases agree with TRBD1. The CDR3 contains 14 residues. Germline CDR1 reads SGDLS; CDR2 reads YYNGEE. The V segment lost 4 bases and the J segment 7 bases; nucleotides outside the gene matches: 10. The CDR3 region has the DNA TGTGCCAGCAGCAACGACAGGGACTTAAGTGAAGCTTTCTTT. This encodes CASSNDRDLSEAFF.

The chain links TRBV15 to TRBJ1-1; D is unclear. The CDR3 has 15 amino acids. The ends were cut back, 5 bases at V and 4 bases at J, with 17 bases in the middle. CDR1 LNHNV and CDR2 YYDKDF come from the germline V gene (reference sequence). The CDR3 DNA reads TGTGCCACCAGCCCGAGAGCGGGTGATAGCACTGAAGCTTTCTTT. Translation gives CATSPRAGDSTEAFF. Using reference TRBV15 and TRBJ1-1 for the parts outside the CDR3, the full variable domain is DAMVIQNPRYQVTQFGKPVTLSCSQTLNHNVMYWYQQKSSQAPKLLFHYYDKDFNNEADTPDNFQSRRPNTSFCFLDIRSPGLGDTAMYLCATSPRAGDSTEAFFGQGTRLTVV.

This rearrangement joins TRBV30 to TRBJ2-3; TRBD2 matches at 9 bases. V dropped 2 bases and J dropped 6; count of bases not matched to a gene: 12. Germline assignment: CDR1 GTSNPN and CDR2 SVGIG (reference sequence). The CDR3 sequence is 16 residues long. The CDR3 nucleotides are TGTGCCTGGAGTACGTTAATTAGCGGGAGATCGGATACGCAGTATTTT. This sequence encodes CAWSTLISGRSDTQYF.

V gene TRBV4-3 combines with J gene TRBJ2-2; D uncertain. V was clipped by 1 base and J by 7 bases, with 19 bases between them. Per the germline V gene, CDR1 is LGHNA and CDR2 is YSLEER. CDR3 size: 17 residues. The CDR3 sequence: CASSQAVLNSGDGELFF. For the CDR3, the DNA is TGCGCCAGCAGCCAAGCAGTCTTGAACTCCGGAGACGGGGAGCTGTTTTTT.

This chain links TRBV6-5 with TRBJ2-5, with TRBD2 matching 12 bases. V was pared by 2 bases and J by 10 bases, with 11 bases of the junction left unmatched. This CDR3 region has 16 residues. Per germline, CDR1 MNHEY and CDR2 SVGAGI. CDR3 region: CASSYRGTSGRGVQYF. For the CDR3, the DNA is TGTGCCAGCAGTTACCGGGGGACTAGCGGGCGAGGGGTCCAGTACTTC.

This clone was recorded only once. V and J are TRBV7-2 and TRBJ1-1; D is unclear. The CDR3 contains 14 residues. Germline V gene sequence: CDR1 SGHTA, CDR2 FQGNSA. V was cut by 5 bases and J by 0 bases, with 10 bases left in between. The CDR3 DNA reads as TGTGCCAGCAGCCTCGTTGGTATGAACACTGAAGCTTTCTTT. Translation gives CASSLVGMNTEAFF.

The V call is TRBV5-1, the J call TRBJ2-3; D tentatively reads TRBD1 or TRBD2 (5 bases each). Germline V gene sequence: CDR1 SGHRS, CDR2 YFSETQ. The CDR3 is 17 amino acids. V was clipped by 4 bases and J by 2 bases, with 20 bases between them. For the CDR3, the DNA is TGCGCCAGCAGCCGGACCGGGGCCCCAGCCGTCACAGATACGCAGTATTTT. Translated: CASSRTGAPAVTDTQYF.

CDR3 sequence reads: CASSEEQGANYGYTF. CDR3 sequence (DNA): TGCGCCAGCAGTGAGGAACAGGGGGCTAACTATGGCTACACCTTC. The chain recombines TRBV10-2 with TRBJ1-2; 8 nucleotides match TRBD1. V shed 2 bases, J shed 0 bases, and the junction held 2 bases outside the gene matches. Germline lookup yields CDR1 WSHSY and CDR2 SAAADI. The CDR3 runs to 15 residues.

CDR3 DNA sequence: TGCGCCAGCAGTCAAGGAGGGACCCTAAATAAAACCAACTATGGCTACACCTTC. It specifies CASSQGGTLNKTNYGYTF. The chain joins TRBV23-1 to TRBJ1-2; a weak D match, TRBD1 (5 bases). TRBV23-1 belongs to the ORF category, with a function that is uncertain. Trimming removed 2 bases from V and 2 bases from J, with 21 bases in between. CDR3 length: 18 residues.

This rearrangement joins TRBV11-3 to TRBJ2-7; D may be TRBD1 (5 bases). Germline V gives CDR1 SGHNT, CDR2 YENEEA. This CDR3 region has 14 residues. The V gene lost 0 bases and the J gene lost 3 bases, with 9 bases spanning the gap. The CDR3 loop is CASSLEQGIYEQYF. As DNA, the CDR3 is TGTGCCAGCAGCTTAGAGCAGGGTATCTACGAGCAGTACTTC.

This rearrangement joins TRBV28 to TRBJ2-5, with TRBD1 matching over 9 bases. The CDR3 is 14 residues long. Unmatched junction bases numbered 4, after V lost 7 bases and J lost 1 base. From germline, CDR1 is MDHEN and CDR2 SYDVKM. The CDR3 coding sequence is TGTGCCAGCACCCTGGACAGGGGCCAAGAGACCCAGTACTTC. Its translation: CASTLDRGQETQYF.

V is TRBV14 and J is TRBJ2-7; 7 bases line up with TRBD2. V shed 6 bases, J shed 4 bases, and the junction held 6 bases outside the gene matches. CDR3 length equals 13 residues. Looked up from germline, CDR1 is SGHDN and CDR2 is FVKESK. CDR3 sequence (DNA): TGTGCCAGCAGTCCTAGCGGAATTTACGAGCAGTACTTC. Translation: CASSPSGIYEQYF.

The CDR3 is CASRLRGGGGNTIYF. In DNA form, the CDR3 reads TGTGCCAGCCGCCTCAGGGGGGGAGGTGGAAACACCATATATTTT. J is TRBJ1-3 and V is TRBV27; 7 positions match TRBD1. The CDR3 totals 15 residues. Germline CDR1 reads MNHEY; CDR2 reads SMNVEV (reference sequence). Losses at the gene ends were 8 bases for V and 3 bases for J; bases not matched to a gene: 10.

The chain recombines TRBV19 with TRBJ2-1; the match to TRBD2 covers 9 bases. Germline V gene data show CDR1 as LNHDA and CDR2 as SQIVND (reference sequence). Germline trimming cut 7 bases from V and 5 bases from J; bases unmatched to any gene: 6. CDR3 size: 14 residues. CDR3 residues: CASTPSGAHNEQFF. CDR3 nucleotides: TGTGCCAGTACCCCTAGCGGGGCCCACAATGAGCAGTTCTTC.